Below, 28 T cell receptor beta chains from the same sample are listed, as sequenced in a study of PD-L1 blockade in urothelial cancer. Using immunoSEQ multiplex PCR, the repertoire was profiled, and TCRdb retains in-frame clones only, with some absent. The sample records some 25,000 clones, approximately 84% being singletons. Sequenced material: PBMCs, taken around atezolizumab (anti-PD-L1) treatment. The receptors shown here come from a man in his 70s with urothelial cancer.

This clone has just one count. V and J are TRBV19 and TRBJ2-3; D is possibly TRBD1 (6 bases). Trimming took off 5 bases at V and 1 base at J, with 10 bases between the two ends. CDR1 and CDR2 from the germline V gene are LNHDA and SQIVND (reference sequence). The CDR3 is 14 residues long. CDR3: CASSLAGGTDTQYF. The CDR3, as DNA: TGTGCCAGTAGTCTGGCAGGGGGCACAGATACGCAGTATTTT. The full variable domain, rest sourced from reference TRBV19 and TRBJ2-3, is DGGITQSPKYLFRKEGQNVTLSCEQNLNHDAMYWYRQDPGQGLRLIYYSQIVNDFQKGDIAEGYSVSREKKESFPLTVTSAQKNPTAFYLCASSLAGGTDTQYFGPGTRLTVL.

This clone was detected a few times. V usage is TRBV6-1 and J usage is TRBJ2-7; D is uncertain. The V end was cut by 5 bases, the J end by 4 bases, with 9 bases between. Germline V gene data show CDR1 as MNHNS and CDR2 as SASEGT. CDR3 length: 12 residues. This CDR3 reads CASSSTEYEQYF. The CDR3 DNA is TGTGCCAGCAGTTCTACAGAATACGAGCAGTACTTC.

The rearrangement uses TRBV29-1 and TRBJ2-7; D perhaps matches TRBD1 (5 bases). The CDR3 runs 13 residues. Looked up from germline, CDR1 is SQVTM and CDR2 is ANQGSEA. V was cut by 6 bases and J by 0 bases, with 12 bases left in between. In DNA, the CDR3 is TGCAGCGTGGGGCACCCTGGCTCCTACGAGCAGTACTTC. Protein product: CSVGHPGSYEQYF.

The chain combines TRBV19 with TRBJ2-7, with a tentative D call TRBD1 (5 bases). CDR3 size: 15 residues. V was trimmed by 4 bases and J by 1 base, leaving 14 bases between them. Germline assignment: CDR1 LNHDA and CDR2 SQIVND (reference sequence). CDR3 in DNA: TGTGCCAGTAGTAGGGGAACAGGAGATTCCTACGAGCAGTACTTC. Its protein product is CASSRGTGDSYEQYF.

J is TRBJ2-1 and V is TRBV6-6, with 10 bases that match TRBD2. This CDR3 has 15 amino acids. The V gene end was trimmed by 7 bases and the J gene end by 0 bases; junction bases not matched to a gene: 3. Germline V CDR1 and CDR2: MNHNY, SVGAGI (reference sequence). DNA of the CDR3: TGTGCCAGCACACTAGCGGGGTTCTCCTACAATGAGCAGTTCTTC. Encoded protein: CASTLAGFSYNEQFF.

The chain is built from TRBV6-1 and TRBJ2-7, with 10 bases identical to TRBD2. Germline V lookup: CDR1 MNHNS, CDR2 SASEGT. The CDR3 spans 13 residues. V dropped 6 bases and J dropped 4; count of bases not matched to a gene: 3. The CDR3 loop reads CASRSSGSYEQYF. The CDR3 region has the DNA TGTGCCAGCAGGTCTAGCGGGAGTTACGAGCAGTACTTC.

The chain uses TRBV2 and TRBJ2-3; TRBD2 matches 16 bases. Losses at the gene ends were 7 bases for V and 5 bases for J; bases not matched to a gene: 15. The length of the CDR3 is 19 residues. The germline V gene encodes CDR1 SNHLY and CDR2 FYNNEI. CDR3 loop: CASIAFPGTSGRAEDTQYF. The CDR3, as DNA: TGTGCCAGCATTGCCTTCCCGGGGACTAGCGGGAGGGCCGAAGATACGCAGTATTTT.

This chain joins TRBV4-2 and TRBJ2-7, with D perhaps matching TRBD2 (6 bases). This CDR3 is 17 amino acids long. V dropped 0 bases and J dropped 2 bases, with 17 bases sitting between them. CDR1 and CDR2 from the germline V gene are LGHNA and YNFKEQ. CDR3 residues: CASSQEFFPGLPYEQYF. The CDR3 bases are TGTGCCAGCAGCCAAGAATTCTTTCCGGGACTCCCCTACGAGCAGTACTTC.

This sequence joins TRBV19 and TRBJ2-2; 14 bases map to TRBD2. The CDR3 consists of 20 residues. Germline CDR1 reads LNHDA; CDR2 reads SQIVND (reference sequence). V gave up 7 bases and J gave up 2 bases; unmatched junction bases: 15. CDR3 bases: TGTGCCAGTAACCCCGGACTAGCGGGAGGTTCTTCGCTTAACACCGGGGAGCTGTTTTTT. The encoded protein is CASNPGLAGGSSLNTGELFF.

V gene TRBV11-3 combines with J gene TRBJ2-2, with D perhaps TRBD2 (5 bases). The CDR3 has 14 amino acids. The germline gives CDR1 SGHNT, CDR2 YENEEA. Trimming shortened V by 4 bases and J by 2 bases, and 8 bases separated the two germline ends. The CDR3 here is CASSSGLNTGELFF. The CDR3 coding sequence is TGTGCCAGCAGCTCCGGACTTAACACCGGGGAGCTGTTTTTT.

The V gene is TRBV7-9, the J gene TRBJ2-3; 7 bases line up with TRBD1. The V gene's germline CDR1 is SEHNR and CDR2 FQNEAQ (reference sequence). The CDR3 contains 14 residues. V was clipped by 5 bases and J by 4 bases; unmatched bases: 6. The CDR3 nucleotides are TGTGCCAGCAGCGTTATGACAGGGCCAGATACGCAGTATTTT. Amino acids: CASSVMTGPDTQYF.

The chain recombines TRBV6-5 with TRBJ2-7; D is perhaps TRBD1 (5 bases). CDR1 is MNHEY, CDR2 SVGAGI, per germline. Deletions cut 8 bases from V and 3 bases from J, with 11 bases between. The CDR3 contains 12 residues. Written as DNA, the CDR3 is TGTGCCAGCGGGAAGGGGCTCTACGAGCAGTACTTC. Translation gives CASGKGLYEQYF.

This chain connects TRBV7-6 to TRBJ2-5; D may be TRBD1 (6 bases). Looked up from germline, CDR1 is SGHVS and CDR2 is FNYEAQ. The CDR3 contains 16 residues. Trimming cost V 1 base and J 0 bases, with 12 bases left between them. CDR3 protein: CASSLEAGAYQETQYF. As DNA, the CDR3 is TGTGCCAGCAGCTTAGAGGCAGGGGCGTACCAAGAGACCCAGTACTTC.

This chain connects TRBV6-6 to TRBJ2-5; a possible D gene is TRBD1 (5 bases). V lost 5 bases and J 2 bases, leaving 18 bases between the germline ends. Germline V gene sequence: CDR1 MNHNY, CDR2 SVGAGI (reference sequence). CDR3 length equals 16 residues. CDR3: CASSIPLVTDQETQYF. In DNA form, the CDR3 reads TGTGCCAGCAGTATCCCCCTGGTGACAGATCAAGAGACCCAGTACTTC.

The V and J genes are TRBV28 and TRBJ2-7; TRBD1 agrees at 7 bases. CDR1 is MDHEN and CDR2 is SYDVKM in the germline V gene. J was trimmed by 3 bases and V by 4 bases; bases with no gene match: 12. The CDR3 extends over 16 amino acids. CDR3 protein: CASSSYTGTANYEQYF. The CDR3 DNA follows: TGTGCCAGCAGTTCCTATACCGGGACAGCAAACTACGAGCAGTACTTC.

The V and J genes are TRBV5-1 and TRBJ2-3, with 7 positions matching TRBD1. The trim removed 4 bases at V and 1 base at J, leaving 12 bases unmatched. This CDR3 has 17 residues. The germline V gene encodes CDR1 SGHRS and CDR2 YFSETQ. CDR3 sequence reads: CASSPTVGGGGTDTQYF. DNA for the CDR3: TGCGCCAGCAGCCCCACCGTAGGGGGCGGAGGCACAGATACGCAGTATTTT.

This clone has just one count. The V call is TRBV10-1, the J call TRBJ2-1; 9 bases line up with TRBD1. This CDR3 region has 16 residues. CDR1 is WNHNN, CDR2 SYGVQD, per germline (reference sequence). V lost 0 bases to trimming and J lost 8 bases; unmatched junction nucleotides: 8. The CDR3 is CASSESGTGKVDEQFF. CDR3 bases: TGCGCCAGCAGTGAGTCTGGGACAGGGAAGGTCGATGAGCAGTTCTTC.

The J gene is TRBJ2-3, the V gene TRBV30; maybe TRBD1 (5 bases). V lost 0 bases and J lost 1, with 5 bases in between. CDR3 length equals 13 residues. Germline V gene sequence: CDR1 GTSNPN, CDR2 SVGIG (reference sequence). The CDR3: CAWSVQGTDTQYF. The CDR3 DNA sequence: TGTGCCTGGAGTGTACAGGGCACAGATACGCAGTATTTT.

This chain links TRBV9 with TRBJ1-1; 9 bases align to TRBD1. The ends lost 4 bases at V and 0 bases at J; junction bases unmatched: 7. The CDR3 runs 16 residues. Germline loops: CDR1 SGDLS, CDR2 YYNGEE. The CDR3 loop is CASSLYRDRVNTEAFF. CDR3 nucleotide sequence: TGTGCCAGCAGCTTATACCGGGACAGGGTGAACACTGAAGCTTTCTTT.

The chain combines TRBV20-1 with TRBJ1-1; D call uncertain. Germline CDR1 is DFQATT and CDR2 is SNEGSKA (reference sequence). The CDR3 spans 11 residues. Trimming removed 4 bases from V and 3 bases from J, with 6 bases in between. CDR3: CSAMADTEAFF. As DNA, the CDR3 is TGCAGTGCTATGGCAGACACTGAAGCTTTCTTT.

The chain links TRBV15 to TRBJ2-1; 7 bases match TRBD1. The trim removed 0 bases at V and 4 bases at J, leaving 3 bases unmatched. The CDR3 loop spans 15 amino acids. The V gene's germline CDR1 is LNHNV and CDR2 YYDKDF (reference sequence). This CDR3 is CATSREAGGYNEQFF. Written as DNA, the CDR3 is TGTGCCACCAGCAGAGAGGCAGGGGGATACAATGAGCAGTTCTTC.

This chain joins TRBV5-1 and TRBJ1-1; 8 positions match TRBD1. Germline loops: CDR1 SGHRS, CDR2 YFSETQ. Germline trimming cut 4 bases from V and 1 base from J; bases unmatched to any gene: 6. The CDR3 loop spans 15 amino acids. This chain's CDR3 is CASSEQGGGNTEAFF. Written as DNA, the CDR3 is TGCGCCAGCAGCGAACAGGGGGGAGGGAACACTGAAGCTTTCTTT. Using reference TRBV5-1 and TRBJ1-1 for the parts outside the CDR3, the full variable domain is KAGVTQTPRYLIKTRGQQVTLSCSPISGHRSVSWYQQTPGQGLQFLFEYFSETQRNKGNFPGRFSGRQFSNSRSEMNVSTLELGDSALYLCASSEQGGGNTEAFFGQGTRLTVV.

The chain couples TRBV11-2 to TRBJ2-7; D gene uncertain. CDR1 SGHAT and CDR2 FQNNGV come from the germline V gene. Trimming took 2 bases from V and 3 from J, leaving 11 bases between them. The CDR3 contains 14 residues. For the CDR3, the DNA is TGTGCCAGCAGCTTAAAGCCTGATGACTACGAGCAGTACTTC. Protein product: CASSLKPDDYEQYF. Full variable domain (missing parts from reference TRBV11-2 and TRBJ2-7): EAGVAQSPRYKIIEKRQSVAFWCNPISGHATLYWYQQILGQGPKLLIQFQNNGVVDDSQLPKDRFSAERLKGVDSTLKIQPAKLEDSAVYLCASSLKPDDYEQYFGPGTRLTVT.

The gene calls are TRBV18 and TRBJ1-2; a weak D match, TRBD1 (5 bases). V lost 0 bases, J lost 8 bases, and 16 bases lay in between. Germline CDR1 KGHSH, CDR2 LQKENI. CDR3 length equals 15 residues. The CDR3 DNA follows: TGTGCCAGCTCACCACCGGGCAGGGAGGGTCGAGGCTACACCTTC. Translation gives CASSPPGREGRGYTF.

The V and J genes are TRBV7-8 and TRBJ1-2, with 8 positions matching TRBD1. CDR1 and CDR2 (germline): SGHVS, FQNEAQ. V shed 4 bases, J shed 10 bases, and the junction held 8 bases outside the gene matches. This CDR3 contains 13 residues. CDR3 amino acids: CASSSGQGPPYTF. The DNA for the CDR3 is TGTGCCAGCAGCTCTGGACAGGGACCTCCCTACACCTTC.

The gene calls are TRBV6-1 and TRBJ1-2; a possible D gene is TRBD1 (6 bases). The CDR3 spans 15 residues. V was pared by 1 base and J by 8 bases, with 17 bases between. Germline values: CDR1 MNHNS, CDR2 SASEGT. The CDR3 sequence is CASSEEGTPFWGYTF. In DNA form, the CDR3 reads TGTGCCAGCAGTGAAGAGGGGACACCCTTTTGGGGCTACACCTTC.

Only a few counts were recorded for this clone. V is TRBV5-4 and J is TRBJ2-6; no firm D call. This CDR3 has 16 amino acids. Germline CDR1 SGHNT, CDR2 YYREEE (reference sequence). V was cut by 0 bases and J by 2 bases, with 9 bases left in between. The CDR3 protein is CASSLGGSPGANVLTF. The CDR3 DNA follows: TGTGCCAGCAGCTTGGGAGGCAGCCCTGGGGCCAACGTCCTGACTTTC.

The chain has TRBV7-8 and TRBJ1-2; D is perhaps TRBD1 (5 bases). With 5 bases removed from V and 3 bases from J, the gap between germline ends came to 16 bases. This CDR3 region has 15 residues. From germline, CDR1 is SGHVS and CDR2 FQNEAQ. CDR3 sequence: CASSPRGEGDYGYTF. CDR3 bases: TGTGCCAGCAGCCCCCGGGGGGAGGGAGACTATGGCTACACCTTC.